These T cell receptor beta chains were read from a single sample in a study of siplizumab effects on memory and regulatory T cells. Only in-frame clones appear in the TCRdb table, and some are missing; sequencing was by immunoSEQ multiplex PCR. In the table there are about 100,000 clones, about 95% of which are singletons. Source material: Tregs sorted from blood. The source of these receptors is a human donor in good health. Both conserved end residues are trimmed from each CDR3.

v_gene	j_gene	CDR3aa
TRBV28	TRBJ1-5	ASTGEGKYQPQH
TRBV19	TRBJ2-6	ASIGRNSGANVLT
TRBV14	TRBJ1-4	ASSPGSMLRKLF
TRBV10-2	TRBJ2-7	ASSVLSTALLLEQY
TRBV29-1	TRBJ2-7	SVGTSGSISQY
TRBV7-9	TRBJ2-7	ASSSPGRKGSYEQY
TRBV7-9	TRBJ2-2	ATPLFNFAGELF
TRBV2	TRBJ2-7	AGQQGEVYEQY
TRBV7-3	TRBJ1-2	ASSLNGNYGYT
TRBV11-2	TRBJ2-7	ASSFPRLAGGPSYEQY
TRBV27	TRBJ1-6	ASSRQGATSPLH
TRBV5-5	TRBJ2-5	ASSLAVGSQETQY
TRBV21-1	TRBJ1-1	ASSKDGARLNTEAF
TRBV7-8	TRBJ1-5	ASSFQQGYSNQPQH
TRBV29-1	TRBJ2-5	SALKRGGQETQY
TRBV5-1	TRBJ2-1	ASSLAYEQF
TRBV7-9	TRBJ1-5	ASSSGTVSNQPQH
TRBV18	TRBJ2-5	ASSPRLGQKEETQY
TRBV5-5	TRBJ2-7	ASSYLYEQY
TRBV30	TRBJ2-3	AWTRSTDTQY
TRBV2	TRBJ2-1	ASHRWQGGDEQF
TRBV7-2	TRBJ2-7	ASSLISGFEYEQY
TRBV14	TRBJ2-3	ASSKREAGVEGRIGDTQY
TRBV15	TRBJ2-7	ATSRDYRGPSYEQY
TRBV28	TRBJ2-7	ASGTTYEQY
TRBV28	TRBJ2-1	ASSSSSTGYNEQF
TRBV27	TRBJ1-5	ASSFAPSGVGQPQH